The TCR beta chain described here comes from a study of blood T cell repertoires in COVID-19. This clone was detected only a few times. CDR1 and CDR2 (germline): SGHNT, YYREEE (reference sequence). The ends were cut back, 4 bases at V and 0 bases at J, with 10 bases in the middle. This CDR3 contains 14 residues. Sequencing used immunoSEQ multiplex PCR; TCRdb keeps in-frame clones, though not all of them. The table records around 200,000 clones, nearly 85% of them present only once. What was sequenced was peripheral blood. This TCR was recovered from a young woman with COVID-19, enrolled during active disease. V and J are TRBV5-4 and TRBJ1-1; no clear D gene. CDR3 sequence (DNA): TGTGCCAGCAGCGCGACGGGGATGAACACTGAAGCTTTCTTT. Translated: CASSATGMNTEAFF.